This TCR beta chain originates from a study of blood T cell repertoires in COVID-19. Study-wide context: Specimens from acute and convalescent COVID-19 originated in the United States, Italy and Spain. Sample material is recorded as cDNA or gDNA derived from T cells, B-cell-depleted T cells, or PBMCs.

Original handling: Estimates of nucleated cell counts were drawn from the amplification of reference gene primers. The repertoire was sequenced with immunoSEQ multiplex PCR; TCRdb's copy has only in-frame clones and lacks some. From that table come the V and J calls and clone size; the DNA was used to work out D and trimming. The sample shows more than 150,000 clones, 70% to 85% of them seen only once. Germline V gene data show CDR1 as MNHEY and CDR2 as SVGEGT. This CDR3 has 12 residues. V lost 1 base, J lost 11 bases, and 11 bases lay in between. The chain is built from TRBV6-2 or TRBV6-3 and TRBJ1-1; D is undetermined. The sample comprised peripheral blood. The clonotype originates from a woman aged 30 to 39 with acute or convalescent COVID-19. The chain's CDR3 is CASSYFRREAFF. Written as DNA, the CDR3 is TGTGCCAGCAGTTACTTTCGGAGGGAGGCTTTCTTT.